This T cell receptor beta chain was sequenced during a study of blood T cell repertoires in COVID-19. Study-wide background: COVID-19 samples, acute and convalescent, were from the United States, Italy and Spain. In each case, the material was cDNA or gDNA derived from T cells, B-cell-depleted T cells, or PBMCs.

Participants, roughly 18 to 100 years old, spanned some 23 US areas. Exposed participants encountered a COVID-19 case during the 2 weeks preceding study entry. Germline V lookup: CDR1 MNHEY, CDR2 SMNVEV (reference sequence). The CDR3 sequence is 14 residues long. Trimming took off 4 bases at V and 4 bases at J, with 13 bases between the two ends. Measured with immunoSEQ multiplex PCR; TCRdb has only the in-frame clones, and not every one. The table shows approximately 400,000 clones, with approximately 91% occurring only once. Specimen: PBMCs or T cells enriched from blood (not recorded which). The source is a woman in her thirties or forties who had been exposed to COVID-19. The chain employs TRBV27 and TRBJ1-2, with D possibly TRBD1 on 5 matching bases. Written as DNA, the CDR3 is TGTGCCAGCAGTTGGGGGGAGCTCGGCTATGGCTACACCTTC. Amino acids: CASSWGELGYGYTF.